Here is one T cell receptor beta chain with its context. Via MiXCR, TCRdb re-called the RT-PCR reads, giving one row per CDR3 protein. The data contain roughly 960,000 distinct CDR3 sequences, around 17% of them singletons. This specimen comes from a study of patients and donors after allogeneic stem cell transplantation. The TCR originated in a human donor who was either an allogeneic HSCT recipient or a stem cell or donor lymphocyte infusion donor (not recorded which). It is not recorded whose cells these are; they may come from a transplant donor. Sequenced sample: blood, either unsorted or a sorted T cell fraction (not recorded which).

CDR3 in amino acids: CASSPVAAHGTGELFF. The CDR3 region has the DNA TGTGCCAGCAGCCCGGTAGCGGCCCACGGAACCGGGGAGCTGTTTTTT. The chain carries TRBV7-9 and TRBJ2-2; D is possibly TRBD2 (6 bases). This CDR3 is 16 amino acids long. The V gene's germline CDR1 is SEHNR and CDR2 FQNEAQ (reference sequence). Trimming removed 5 bases at V and 5 bases at J, with 18 bases between. The full variable domain, in which reference TRBV7-9 and TRBJ2-2 provide the parts outside the CDR3, is DTGVSQNPRHKITKRGQNVTFRCDPISEHNRLYWYRQTLGQGPEFLTYFQNEAQLEKSRLLSDRFSAERPKGSFSTLEIQRTEQGDSAMYLCASSPVAAHGTGELFFGEGSRLTVL.